This paragraph reports one T cell receptor beta chain. Its specificity is not known. The data are from a study of cytomegalovirus exposure and HLA in healthy donors. Points from the study as a whole: TCR beta chains numbering some 150 were designated cytomegalovirus-associated. Some public TCRs appeared in many individuals, while most sequences were rare. CMV serostatus alone was available as immune exposure information. According to reports, the classifier identified cytomegalovirus status with high specificity and sensitivity.

V shed 5 bases and J 7 bases; nucleotides not matched to a gene: 6. The germline V gene has CDR1 SGHVS and CDR2 FQNEAQ. This CDR3 region has 15 residues. PCR used 60 Vbeta primers and 13 Jbeta primers. The method was immunoSEQ multiplex PCR; TCRdb's version includes in-frame clones alone and lacks a portion of them. The sample has some 110,000 clones, around 69% seen once. The sequencing sample was made of PBMCs. This chain links TRBV7-8 with TRBJ1-6, with 9 nucleotides matching TRBD1. The TCR comes from a woman aged 40 to 50 in good health and CMV-seropositive. The chain's CDR3 is CASSPTGTGNSPLHF. In nucleotides, the CDR3 is TGTGCCAGCAGCCCTACCGGGACAGGGAATTCACCCCTCCACTTT.